The 11 T cell receptor beta chains listed next were all sequenced from one sample in a study of blood T cell repertoires in COVID-19. The table came from immunoSEQ multiplex PCR; TCRdb's copy has only in-frame clones and leaves some out. The table shows about 270,000 clones, with under 95% occurring only once. The specimen sequenced was PBMCs or T cells enriched from blood (not recorded which). The receptors derive from a woman between 40 and 55 years old with acute COVID-19.

This rearrangement joins TRBV27 to TRBJ1-2, with D tentatively TRBD1 (5 bases). The CDR3 runs 15 residues. V lost 0 bases and J lost 5, with 13 bases in between. Germline V lookup: CDR1 MNHEY, CDR2 SMNVEV (reference sequence). The CDR3 DNA sequence: TGTGCCAGCAGTTTATCGGCAGGGAGGGGATATGGCTACACCTTC. Translated, it gives CASSLSAGRGYGYTF.

This sequence joins TRBV14 and TRBJ2-3, with D maybe TRBD2 (6 bases). The V gene lost 8 bases and the J gene lost 0 bases, with 15 bases spanning the gap. The germline gives CDR1 SGHDN, CDR2 FVKESK. The CDR3 loop spans 15 amino acids. CDR3 sequence (DNA): TGTGCCAGCTCCCCACGGGAGAGGAGCACAGATACGCAGTATTTT. Encoded protein: CASSPRERSTDTQYF.

In this sample, this clone turned up once. V is TRBV5-1 and J is TRBJ2-3; tentatively, D is TRBD2 (6 bases). With 5 bases removed from V and 1 base from J, the gap between germline ends came to 8 bases. The CDR3 extends over 13 amino acids. CDR1 is SGHRS and CDR2 is YFSETQ in the germline V gene. The CDR3 DNA reads as TGCGCCAGCAGAGGCGGGGGCACAGATACGCAGTATTTT. It encodes CASRGGGTDTQYF.

J is TRBJ1-4 and V is TRBV14; TRBD1 is a possible D gene (5 bases). V was clipped by 4 bases and J by 0 bases, with 15 bases between them. There are 17 residues in the CDR3. Germline V gene sequence: CDR1 SGHDN, CDR2 FVKESK. CDR3 nucleotides: TGTGCCAGCAGCCGCGCCCTCCAAGGGGCAACTAATGAAAAACTGTTTTTT. Protein sequence: CASSRALQGATNEKLFF.

The table lists this clone with a count of one. J is TRBJ2-7 and V is TRBV24-1; 11 positions match TRBD1. This CDR3 region has 15 residues. The germline V gene encodes CDR1 KGHDR and CDR2 SFDVKD. V gave up 4 bases and J gave up 3 bases; unmatched junction bases: 4. CDR3 in amino acids: CATSDSGTGGYEQYF. The CDR3 region has the DNA TGTGCCACCAGTGACTCCGGGACAGGGGGCTACGAGCAGTACTTC.

The genes are TRBV13 and TRBJ2-2; D gene uncertain. This CDR3 spans 14 amino acids. Germline V CDR1 and CDR2: PRHDT, FYEKMQ (reference sequence). V was pared by 6 bases and J by 0 bases, with 8 bases between. CDR3 protein: CASSFYANTGELFF. In nucleotides, the CDR3 is TGTGCCAGCAGTTTTTATGCGAACACCGGGGAGCTGTTTTTT.

The V and J genes are TRBV7-2 and TRBJ2-1; 12 bases fit TRBD2. Germline CDR1 SGHTA, CDR2 FQGNSA. V was pared by 3 bases and J by 6 bases, with 3 bases of the junction left unmatched. This CDR3 is 15 amino acids long. The CDR3 loop is CASSLTSGGLNEQFF. CDR3 in DNA: TGTGCCAGCAGCTTGACTAGCGGGGGACTCAATGAGCAGTTCTTC.

This chain joins TRBV28 and TRBJ1-2; D is uncertain. Germline V gene lookup returns CDR1 MDHEN and CDR2 SYDVKM. The CDR3 is 13 residues long. Trimming left V 3 bases short and J 7 bases short, with 12 bases between. This CDR3 is CASSFQIGSGYTF. The DNA of the CDR3 is TGTGCCAGCAGTTTTCAGATAGGGAGTGGCTACACCTTC.

This clone was recorded a few times. The genes are TRBV10-3 and TRBJ1-2, with D possibly matching TRBD1 (6 bases). V was trimmed by 5 bases and J by 5 bases, leaving 12 bases between them. The length of the CDR3 is 13 residues. The germline V gene encodes CDR1 ENHRY and CDR2 SYGVKD. The CDR3 bases are TGTGCCATCAGTTACAGGGAATCGTATGGCTACACCTTC. Translation gives CAISYRESYGYTF.

V is TRBV4-2 and J is TRBJ2-7; 11 nucleotides match TRBD2. CDR3 length equals 16 residues. Germline values: CDR1 LGHNA, CDR2 YNFKEQ. V lost 0 bases to trimming and J lost 4 bases; unmatched junction nucleotides: 5. In nucleotides, the CDR3 is TGTGCCAGCAGCCAAGATCTGACTAGCGGGAATTACGAGCAGTACTTC. Its protein product is CASSQDLTSGNYEQYF.

Only one count was recorded for this clone. The chain joins TRBV11-3 to TRBJ2-5; 7 nucleotides line up with TRBD1. CDR3 size: 15 residues. V gave up 8 bases and J gave up 1 base; unmatched junction bases: 10. CDR1 is SGHNT and CDR2 is YENEEA in the germline V gene. The CDR3 reads CASSSFGDSQETQYF. CDR3 in DNA: TGTGCCAGCTCCTCCTTCGGGGACAGCCAAGAGACCCAGTACTTC.